The 30 T cell receptor beta chains presented below share a single source sample, sequenced in a study of liver allograft versus peripheral blood T cells. Study context: Hepatic allograft T cell receptor repertoires were evaluated relative to those present in recipients' peripheral blood.

Each CDR3 protein gets one entry after TCRdb re-called the reads with MiXCR. The data contain around 15,000 distinct CDR3 sequences, 20% to 25% of them seen just once; the ten biggest clones take up about an eighth. These receptors were obtained from a human patient who had a liver transplant. A subset of T cells may come from the graft donor.

The chain links TRBV7-2 to TRBJ2-1; D call uncertain. V was trimmed by 5 bases and J by 2 bases, leaving 7 bases between them. The germline V gene has CDR1 SGHTA and CDR2 FQGNSA. The CDR3 loop spans 13 amino acids. CDR3 DNA: TGTGCCAGCAGCCGGAAGCCCTACAATGAGCAGTTCTTC. As protein: CASSRKPYNEQFF.

The chain is built from TRBV20-1 and TRBJ1-2; TRBD1 agrees at 9 bases. This CDR3 is 13 amino acids long. Losses at the gene ends were 5 bases for V and 2 bases for J; bases not matched to a gene: 3. CDR1 and CDR2 (germline): DFQATT, SNEGSKA (reference sequence). The CDR3 DNA reads TGCAGTGCTGGACAGGGGACAAACTATGGCTACACCTTC. It specifies CSAGQGTNYGYTF.

In this sample, this clonotype is medium-sized. V and J are TRBV24-1 and TRBJ1-2; 9 nucleotides align to TRBD1. From germline, CDR1 is KGHDR and CDR2 SFDVKD. With V trimmed by 7 bases and J by 0 bases, 11 bases remained unmatched. The CDR3 contains 17 residues. CDR3 nucleotide sequence: TGTGCCACCAGACCCTCGCCGGGACAGGGTACTAACTATGGCTACACCTTC. Translation gives CATRPSPGQGTNYGYTF.

This sequence joins TRBV11-3 and TRBJ2-2, with D perhaps given as TRBD1 or TRBD2 (5 bases each). In germline, CDR1 is SGHNT, CDR2 YENEEA. The ends were cut back, 8 bases at V and 0 bases at J, with 7 bases in the middle. The CDR3 loop spans 13 amino acids. The CDR3 DNA sequence: TGTGCCAGCTTGGGACCGAACACCGGGGAGCTGTTTTTT. Translation: CASLGPNTGELFF.

This clonotype occurred many times. The rearrangement joins TRBV19 to TRBJ1-1; D gene uncertain. Trimming cost V 5 bases and J 0 bases, with 13 bases left between them. The CDR3 is 15 residues long. Per germline, CDR1 LNHDA and CDR2 SQIVND (reference sequence). CDR3 region: CASSGWMQMNTEAFF. CDR3 nucleotide sequence: TGTGCCAGTAGTGGGTGGATGCAAATGAACACTGAAGCTTTCTTT.

Here the CDR3 reads CSATPSNQPQHF. The CDR3 nucleotides are TGCAGTGCTACACCGAGCAATCAGCCCCAGCATTTT. V and J are TRBV20-1 and TRBJ1-5; D is undetermined. Germline V gene data show CDR1 as DFQATT and CDR2 as SNEGSKA (reference sequence). The CDR3 length is 12 residues. V lost 4 bases, J lost 1 base, and 5 bases lay in between.

The rearrangement links TRBV5-6 to TRBJ2-7, with D unclear. CDR1 and CDR2 from the germline V gene are SGHDT and YYEEEE. V was clipped by 4 bases and J by 2 bases, with 13 bases between them. The length of the CDR3 is 14 residues. The CDR3 reads CASSPRAPAYEQYF. CDR3 nucleotides: TGTGCCAGCAGCCCCCGGGCTCCGGCCTACGAGCAGTACTTC.

This clonotype is deemed medium-sized. The chain carries TRBV6-1 and TRBJ2-6; 7 bases match TRBD1. The CDR3 covers 16 residues. Unmatched junction bases numbered 3, after V lost 4 bases and J lost 0 bases. Germline CDR1 is MNHNS and CDR2 is SASEGT. The CDR3 sequence: CASSGGTASGANVLTF. The CDR3 nucleotides read TGTGCCAGCAGTGGTGGGACAGCCTCTGGGGCCAACGTCCTGACTTTC.

For the CDR3, the DNA is TGTGCCAGCAAACTCGCAACAGTGAGCAATCAGCCCCAGCATTTT. Its protein product is CASKLATVSNQPQHF. V is TRBV6-1 and J is TRBJ1-5; no clear D. Germline assignment: CDR1 MNHNS and CDR2 SASEGT. Trimming cost V 7 bases and J 1 base, with 14 bases left between them. CDR3 length equals 15 residues.

This clonotype showed up just a few times. J is TRBJ1-5 and V is TRBV12-3 or TRBV12-4; TRBD1 matches 7 bases. The CDR3 loop spans 13 amino acids. With V trimmed by 6 bases and J by 6 bases, 5 bases remained unmatched. The CDR3 spells CASRQGTVQPQHF. CDR3 bases: TGTGCCAGCAGACAGGGGACGGTTCAGCCCCAGCATTTT.

This clonotype is judged medium-sized (0.01 to 0.1%). The rearrangement links TRBV29-1 to TRBJ1-1; TRBD1 agrees at 8 bases. The CDR3 is 14 residues long. Per germline, CDR1 SQVTM and CDR2 ANQGSEA. The junction had 6 bases not matched to a gene; V was cut back by 6 bases and J by 0 bases. The CDR3 coding sequence is TGCAGCGTGGGGGGGACAGGCTTGAACACTGAAGCTTTCTTT. Its translation: CSVGGTGLNTEAFF.

This clonotype was seen more than once but under ten times. This chain joins TRBV20-1 and TRBJ1-6; unclear D gene. V dropped 5 bases and J dropped 0 bases, with 8 bases sitting between them. This CDR3 contains 14 residues. CDR1 is DFQATT and CDR2 is SNEGSKA in the germline V gene (reference sequence). The CDR3, as DNA: TGCAGTGCTCCTCAGGACTCCTATAATTCACCCCTCCACTTT. It codes for CSAPQDSYNSPLHF.

This clonotype appeared many times. The V call is TRBV27, the J call TRBJ1-3; D might be TRBD1 (5 bases). The V end was cut by 5 bases, the J end by 3 bases, with 14 bases between. Germline CDR1 MNHEY, CDR2 SMNVEV (reference sequence). This CDR3 is 15 amino acids long. CDR3 amino acids: CASSPYGGNGNTIYF. CDR3 in DNA: TGTGCCAGCAGTCCCTACGGGGGGAATGGAAACACCATATATTTT.

The rearrangement uses TRBV29-1 and TRBJ1-3; tentative D call: TRBD1 (5 bases). The V gene lost 4 bases and the J gene lost 4 bases, with 11 bases spanning the gap. This CDR3 is built from 13 residues. Per the germline V gene, CDR1 is SQVTM and CDR2 is ANQGSEA. CDR3 nucleotide sequence: TGCAGCGTTGTCAGCAGGGCGGGAAACACCATATATTTT. This codes for CSVVSRAGNTIYF.

Many counts were recorded for this clonotype. The rearrangement uses TRBV6-6 and TRBJ2-1, with 11 positions matching TRBD1. This CDR3 has 14 residues. From germline, CDR1 is MNHNY and CDR2 SVGAGI (reference sequence). The trim removed 6 bases at V and 6 bases at J, leaving 4 bases unmatched. CDR3 amino acids: CASRPGTGGNEQFF. The CDR3 coding sequence is TGTGCCAGCAGGCCCGGGACAGGGGGCAATGAGCAGTTCTTC.

This clonotype showed up just once. The genes are TRBV5-1 and TRBJ2-2; 9 nucleotides line up with TRBD2. This CDR3 contains 16 residues. The ends lost 2 bases at V and 2 bases at J; junction bases unmatched: 4. Germline values: CDR1 SGHRS, CDR2 YFSETQ. CDR3 in DNA: TGCGCCAGCAGCTTTTCTAGCGGGGTCAACACCGGGGAGCTGTTTTTT. This gives the protein CASSFSSGVNTGELFF.

This clonotype came up many times. The chain recombines TRBV15 with TRBJ1-3; a weak D match, TRBD1 (6 bases). With 4 bases removed from V and 2 bases from J, the gap between germline ends came to 15 bases. Germline CDR1 LNHNV, CDR2 YYDKDF (reference sequence). The CDR3 sequence is 16 residues long. The DNA of the CDR3 is TGTGCCACCAGCATGGGGGGCTTTCAACCTGGAAACACCATATATTTT. Residues: CATSMGGFQPGNTIYF.

This clonotype was observed at least ten times. The chain links TRBV6-6 to TRBJ1-1; D uncertain. This CDR3 is built from 13 residues. Germline V CDR1 and CDR2: MNHNY, SVGAGI (reference sequence). Trimming took off 2 bases at V and 1 base at J, with 5 bases between the two ends. Here the CDR3 DNA reads TGTGCCAGCAGTTACCCAGAGAACACTGAAGCTTTCTTT. The encoded protein is CASSYPENTEAFF.

This clonotype was detected only a few times. The CDR3, as DNA: TGTGCCAGCAGCTTTCTGGGGGGAGTTAGCAATCAGCCCCAGCATTTT. This encodes CASSFLGGVSNQPQHF. This rearrangement joins TRBV7-2 to TRBJ1-5; a weak D match, TRBD1 (5 bases). The germline V gene encodes CDR1 SGHTA and CDR2 FQGNSA. Between the trimmed V and J ends, which lost 3 bases and 0 bases, there was a span of 12 bases. This CDR3 has 16 residues.

This clonotype was seen a few times. The chain recombines TRBV7-9 with TRBJ2-5; D unclear. The ends were cut back, 3 bases at V and 4 bases at J, with 12 bases in the middle. This CDR3 region has 14 residues. Germline CDR1 SEHNR, CDR2 FQNEAQ (reference sequence). Written as DNA, the CDR3 is TGTGCCAGCAGCTTCTCGTCCCATGGAGAGACCCAGTACTTC. Translated, it gives CASSFSSHGETQYF.

This clonotype has just a few counts. The chain combines TRBV30 with TRBJ2-3, with a tentative D call TRBD2 (7 bases). The V and J ends lost 2 bases and 3 bases respectively, with 15 bases between them. This CDR3 region has 15 residues. Germline V lookup: CDR1 GTSNPN, CDR2 SVGIG (reference sequence). CDR3 nucleotide sequence: TGTGCCTGGAGTCTCGCGGGGGCCCGGACAGATACGCAGTATTTT. Its translation: CAWSLAGARTDTQYF. The entire variable domain, with the rest obtained from reference TRBV30 and TRBJ2-3, is as follows: SQTIHQWPATLVQPVGSPLSLECTVEGTSNPNLYWYRQAAGRGLQLLFYSVGIGQISSEVPQNLSASRPQDRQFILSSKKLLLSDSGFYLCAWSLAGARTDTQYFGPGTRLTVL.

This clonotype was found many times. This chain links TRBV29-1 with TRBJ1-3; 7 positions agree with TRBD1. Germline CDR1 reads SQVTM; CDR2 reads ANQGSEA. This CDR3 contains 13 residues. Germline trimming cut 7 bases from V and 0 bases from J; bases unmatched to any gene: 3. CDR3 nucleotides: TGCAGCGCCTGGGACAGCTCTGGAAACACCATATATTTT. Its protein is CSAWDSSGNTIYF.

This rearrangement joins TRBV5-6 to TRBJ1-1; TRBD1 is a possible D gene (5 bases). V lost 4 bases, J lost 0 bases, and 13 bases lay in between. Germline CDR1 SGHDT, CDR2 YYEEEE. The length of the CDR3 is 15 residues. The CDR3, as DNA: TGTGCCAGCAGCCCCTGGACAATCATGAACACTGAAGCTTTCTTT. Amino acids: CASSPWTIMNTEAFF.

V usage is TRBV25-1 and J usage is TRBJ2-1, with TRBD1 matching over 12 bases. Per the germline V gene, CDR1 is MGHDK and CDR2 is SYGVNS. This CDR3 has 16 residues. J was trimmed by 2 bases and V by 6 bases; bases with no gene match: 5. CDR3 coding DNA: TGTGCCAGCAGCCCCGGGACAGGGGGCCCCTACAATGAGCAGTTCTTC. Encoded protein: CASSPGTGGPYNEQFF.

The chain joins TRBV24-1 to TRBJ2-2; 13 positions match TRBD2. V was pared by 6 bases and J by 4 bases, with 1 base of the junction left unmatched. The V gene's germline CDR1 is KGHDR and CDR2 SFDVKD. CDR3 length: 15 amino acids. Here the CDR3 reads CATSRLAGGTGELFF. The CDR3 DNA reads TGTGCCACCAGTCGACTAGCGGGGGGCACCGGGGAGCTGTTTTTT.

This clonotype has ten or more counts. The chain uses TRBV29-1 and TRBJ2-5; D uncertain. CDR3 size: 10 residues. Germline-derived CDR1 and CDR2 are SQVTM and ANQGSEA. The V end was cut by 4 bases, the J end by 5 bases, with 5 bases between. This CDR3 reads CSVGYETQYF. CDR3 coding DNA: TGCAGCGTTGGTTACGAGACCCAGTACTTC.

The sample holds many counts of this clonotype. The rearrangement links TRBV18 to TRBJ1-4, with a tentative D call TRBD1 (5 bases). Trimming took 0 bases from V and 3 from J, leaving 14 bases between them. Germline lookup yields CDR1 KGHSH and CDR2 LQKENI. The length of the CDR3 is 17 residues. CDR3 region: CASSPPGRARPNEKLFF. CDR3 coding DNA: TGTGCCAGCTCACCACCGGGCAGGGCAAGACCTAATGAAAAACTGTTTTTT. The variable domain in full, with the rest retrieved from reference TRBV18 and TRBJ1-4, is NAGVMQNPRHLVRRRGQEARLRCSPMKGHSHVYWYRQLPEEGLKFMVYLQKENIIDESGMPKERFSAEFPKEGPSILRIQQVVRGDSAAYFCASSPPGRARPNEKLFFGSGTQLSVL.

This clonotype has a handful of counts. V gene TRBV10-3 combines with J gene TRBJ1-6; D may be TRBD1 (5 bases). CDR1 ENHRY and CDR2 SYGVKD come from the germline V gene. The CDR3 sequence is 17 residues long. With 6 bases removed from V and 0 bases from J, the gap between germline ends came to 15 bases. The CDR3 loop reads CAIRSTDESSYNSPLHF. CDR3 nucleotides: TGTGCCATCAGGTCGACAGACGAGAGCTCCTATAATTCACCCCTCCACTTT.

This chain connects TRBV7-3 to TRBJ2-3, with D possibly being TRBD2 (5 bases). The CDR3 extends over 16 amino acids. Germline V CDR1 and CDR2: SGHTA, FQGTGA. Trimming cost V 5 bases and J 2 bases, with 17 bases left between them. DNA of the CDR3: TGTGCCAGCAGCCTCGGATGGCGGGCCTCCACAGATACGCAGTATTTT. It specifies CASSLGWRASTDTQYF.

The sample holds many counts of this clonotype. This chain connects TRBV7-2 to TRBJ2-7, with D unclear. In germline, CDR1 is SGHTA, CDR2 FQGNSA. This CDR3 is 15 amino acids long. The ends were cut back, 6 bases at V and 0 bases at J, with 15 bases in the middle. CDR3 in amino acids: CASSIMMGSSYEQYF. CDR3 coding DNA: TGTGCCAGCAGTATTATGATGGGGTCCTCCTACGAGCAGTACTTC. Full variable domain (rest looked up from reference TRBV7-2 and TRBJ2-7): GAGVSQSPSNKVTEKGKDVELRCDPISGHTALYWYRQSLGQGLEFLIYFQGNSAPDKSGLPSDRFSAERTGGSVSTLTIQRTQQEDSAVYLCASSIMMGSSYEQYFGPGTRLTVT.